This T cell receptor beta chain derives from a study of PD-1 blockade in classical Hodgkin lymphoma. Germline V gives CDR1 MNHEY, CDR2 SMNVEV (reference sequence). The trim removed 1 base at V and 6 bases at J, leaving 5 bases unmatched. This CDR3 is built from 14 residues. Here immunoSEQ multiplex PCR was the method, and the copy in TCRdb shows in-frame clones only, minus some. The sample holds around 18,000 clones; about three quarters are singletons and the top ten take just under 2.5%. Time point meaning: cycle 4 day 1 (C4D1), after less than 7 weeks of nivolumab. Exposure to brentuximab vedotin varied, and each patient had relapsed following autologous stem cell transplantation. Magnetic depletion of unwanted cells isolated CD4+ T cells from thawed PBMCs.

The sequence came from a human donor with classical Hodgkin lymphoma. The specimen comprised CD4+ T cells from blood, sampled before the fourth cycle of nivolumab. J is TRBJ1-2 and V is TRBV27; 7 bases fit TRBD1. CDR3 amino acids: CASSLFRGIDGYTF. The CDR3 coding sequence is TGTGCCAGCAGTTTATTCAGGGGGATCGATGGCTACACCTTC.